One and the same sample provided the 13 T cell receptor beta chains below, sequenced in a study of response to subunit inactivated influenza vaccine. TCRdb re-called the RT-PCR reads with MiXCR, one entry per CDR3 protein. The table lists about 780,000 distinct CDR3 sequences, roughly 18% of them singletons. Sequencing used PBMCs from blood, obtained 4 to 6 days after vaccination. The origin of the receptors is a man aged 50-59 years who received an inactivated influenza vaccine.

This clonotype was observed at least ten times. The V gene is TRBV4-1, the J gene TRBJ1-2, with 8 bases aligning to TRBD1. Germline CDR1 is MGHRA and CDR2 is YSYEKL. V lost 5 bases, J lost 3 bases, and 2 bases stayed unmatched. The length of the CDR3 is 13 residues. The CDR3 DNA reads as TGCGCCAGCAGCACAGGGGGGGACTATGGCTACACCTTC. It yields the protein CASSTGGDYGYTF.

This clonotype was seen ten or more times. The chain recombines TRBV7-2 with TRBJ2-7; TRBD2 matches 7 bases. This CDR3 spans 15 amino acids. The junction had 4 bases not matched to a gene; V was cut back by 0 bases and J by 2 bases. Germline V CDR1 and CDR2: SGHTA, FQGNSA. The CDR3 sequence is CASSLAGLPTYEQYF. CDR3 nucleotides: TGTGCCAGCAGCTTAGCGGGACTACCAACCTACGAGCAGTACTTC.

The chain carries TRBV20-1 and TRBJ2-5; TRBD2 aligns across 14 bases. The V segment lost 6 bases and the J segment 4 bases; nucleotides outside the gene matches: 7. Germline values: CDR1 DFQATT, CDR2 SNEGSKA (reference sequence). The CDR3 runs to 15 residues. Here the CDR3 DNA reads TGCAGTGCCCAGACTAGCGGGGGGGCCCGAGAGACCCAGTACTTC. Translation gives CSAQTSGGARETQYF.

V is TRBV20-1 and J is TRBJ2-2; D gene uncertain. CDR3 length equals 13 residues. Trimming shortened V by 0 bases and J by 5 bases, and 7 bases separated the two germline ends. CDR1 DFQATT and CDR2 SNEGSKA come from the germline V gene (reference sequence). The CDR3 region is CSARDLETGELFF. The CDR3 DNA sequence: TGCAGTGCTAGAGATTTGGAAACCGGGGAGCTGTTTTTT.

This clonotype was recorded a few times. The rearrangement joins TRBV29-1 to TRBJ2-7; TRBD2 is a possible D gene (5 bases). Trimming took 4 bases from V and 6 from J, leaving 13 bases between them. CDR1 and CDR2 (germline): SQVTM, ANQGSEA. This CDR3 is built from 12 residues. The CDR3 DNA follows: TGCAGCGTTGTAGTGTTTGGAGGCGAGCAGTACTTC. Encoded protein: CSVVVFGGEQYF.

This clonotype has more than one count but fewer than ten. The chain couples TRBV5-5 to TRBJ2-6; 7 bases align to TRBD1. Per the germline V gene, CDR1 is SGHKS and CDR2 is YYEKEE (reference sequence). The CDR3 consists of 15 residues. J gave up 2 bases and V 6 bases, and 5 bases lay outside the gene matches. DNA of the CDR3: TGTGCCAGCATAAAGGGGGCGCCTGGGGCCAACGTCCTGACTTTC. This encodes CASIKGAPGANVLTF.

The V and J genes are TRBV20-1 and TRBJ1-2, with D possibly being TRBD1 (5 bases). Trimming pared 5 bases from V and 13 bases from J, leaving 14 bases between. Germline assignment: CDR1 DFQATT and CDR2 SNEGSKA (reference sequence). The CDR3 is made up of 10 amino acids. CDR3 in amino acids: CSAPQDSVTF. DNA for the CDR3: TGCAGTGCTCCGCAAGACAGTGTCACCTTC.

This clonotype was seen repeatedly, ten times or more. The rearrangement joins TRBV10-1 to TRBJ2-2; 10 nucleotides match TRBD1. The CDR3 is 15 amino acids. Germline V gene sequence: CDR1 WNHNN, CDR2 SYGVQD (reference sequence). J was trimmed by 5 bases and V by 6 bases; bases with no gene match: 6. The CDR3 sequence: CASSDVGQGTGELFF. CDR3 nucleotide sequence: TGCGCCAGCAGCGATGTGGGACAGGGGACCGGGGAGCTGTTTTTT.

This clonotype was seen a few times. The chain combines TRBV27 with TRBJ2-1, with D hard to call. Germline V CDR1 and CDR2: MNHEY, SMNVEV (reference sequence). The CDR3 is 19 residues long. V shed 2 bases and J shed 0 bases, with 20 bases lying between them. The CDR3 loop is CASSLSSSPTPTSYNEQFF. The CDR3 bases are TGTGCCAGCAGTTTAAGCTCCTCGCCAACCCCCACCTCCTACAATGAGCAGTTCTTC.

In this sample, this clonotype turned up many times. This chain links TRBV20-1 with TRBJ1-1; no firm D call. The CDR3 sequence is 13 residues long. Germline V lookup: CDR1 DFQATT, CDR2 SNEGSKA (reference sequence). Between the trimmed V and J ends, which lost 5 bases and 1 base, there was a span of 11 bases. The CDR3 DNA reads TGCAGTGCTCCCGACGGAAAGAACACTGAAGCTTTCTTT. Translation gives CSAPDGKNTEAFF.

The sample holds a few counts of this clonotype. This chain links TRBV11-2 with TRBJ2-5; TRBD2 is a possible D gene (6 bases). Germline V gene data show CDR1 as SGHAT and CDR2 as FQNNGV. CDR3 length: 13 amino acids. V was trimmed by 7 bases and J by 3 bases, leaving 12 bases between them. CDR3 amino acids: CASTPAGEETQYF. The CDR3 bases are TGTGCCAGCACCCCAGCGGGTGAAGAGACCCAGTACTTC.

Ten or more counts support this clonotype. The chain recombines TRBV20-1 with TRBJ1-2; 8 bases match TRBD1. The germline CDR1 and CDR2 sequences are DFQATT and SNEGSKA (reference sequence). The CDR3 extends over 13 amino acids. The junction had 5 bases not matched to a gene; V was cut back by 0 bases and J by 8 bases. The CDR3 DNA follows: TGCAGTGCTAGAGATCCAGGGGGCTACGGCTACACCTTC. Encoded protein: CSARDPGGYGYTF.

The V gene is TRBV20-1, the J gene TRBJ1-2; 9 nucleotides agree with TRBD1. CDR1 is DFQATT and CDR2 is SNEGSKA in the germline V gene (reference sequence). This CDR3 spans 13 amino acids. V lost 5 bases and J lost 4; bases outside the gene matches: 5. The chain's CDR3 is CSAPGQGGYGYTF. CDR3 sequence (DNA): TGCAGTGCTCCGGGACAGGGCGGCTATGGCTACACCTTC.